The clone carrying this T cell receptor beta chain has ten or more counts. For the second PCR, which ran for roughly 6 to 12 cycles, a sample-barcoded 5' primer and a J-beta primer mix were used. In TCRdb, the 5' RACE reads were re-called with MiXCR into one record per CDR3 protein. The sample yields about 1.4 million distinct CDR3 sequences, roughly 60% seen once. The data are from a study of blood T cells in healthy people across ages. From germline, CDR1 is SNHLY and CDR2 FYNNEI. V was pared by 2 bases and J by 4 bases, with 0 bases between. This CDR3 is 10 amino acids long. This receptor was identified in a man between 18 and 35 years old in good health. Input material: blood. The rearrangement links TRBV2 to TRBJ2-7; D gene unclear. This chain's CDR3 is CASSEYEQYF. The CDR3 DNA reads as TGTGCCAGCAGTGAATACGAGCAGTACTTC.